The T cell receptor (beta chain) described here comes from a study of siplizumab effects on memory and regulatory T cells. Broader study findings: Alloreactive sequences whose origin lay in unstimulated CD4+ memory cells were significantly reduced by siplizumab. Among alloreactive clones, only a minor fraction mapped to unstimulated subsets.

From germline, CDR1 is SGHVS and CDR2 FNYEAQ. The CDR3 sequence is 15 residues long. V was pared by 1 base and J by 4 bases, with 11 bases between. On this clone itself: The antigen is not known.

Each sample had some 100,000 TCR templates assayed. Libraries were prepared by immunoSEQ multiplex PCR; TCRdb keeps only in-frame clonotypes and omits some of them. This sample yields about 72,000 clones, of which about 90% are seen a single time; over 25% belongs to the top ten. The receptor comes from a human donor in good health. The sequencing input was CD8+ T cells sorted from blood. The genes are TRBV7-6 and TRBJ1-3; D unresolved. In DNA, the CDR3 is TGTGCCAGCAGCTTAGGGCCAGCGGCGGGAAACACCATATATTTT. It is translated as CASSLGPAAGNTIYF.